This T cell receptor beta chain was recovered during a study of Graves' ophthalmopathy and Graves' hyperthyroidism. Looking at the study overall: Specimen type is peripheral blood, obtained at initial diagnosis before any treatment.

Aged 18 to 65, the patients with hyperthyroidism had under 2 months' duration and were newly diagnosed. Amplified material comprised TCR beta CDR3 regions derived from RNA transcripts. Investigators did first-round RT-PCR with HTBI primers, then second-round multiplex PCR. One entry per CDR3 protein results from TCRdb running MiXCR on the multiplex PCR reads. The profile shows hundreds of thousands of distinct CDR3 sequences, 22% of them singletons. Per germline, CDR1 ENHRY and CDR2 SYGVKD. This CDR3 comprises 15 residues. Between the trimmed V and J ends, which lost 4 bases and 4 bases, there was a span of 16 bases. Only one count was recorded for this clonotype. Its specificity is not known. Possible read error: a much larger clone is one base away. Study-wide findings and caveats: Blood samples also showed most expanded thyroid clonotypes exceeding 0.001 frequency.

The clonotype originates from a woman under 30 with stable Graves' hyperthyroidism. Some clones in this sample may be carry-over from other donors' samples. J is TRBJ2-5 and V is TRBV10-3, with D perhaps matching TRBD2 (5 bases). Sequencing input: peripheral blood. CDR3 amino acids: CAISGHDGVGETQYF. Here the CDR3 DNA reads TGTGCCATCAGTGGTCATGACGGGGTTGGAGAGACCCAGTACTTC.